This note documents a single T cell receptor beta chain sequence. What it binds is unknown. This CDR3 has 13 residues. Germline loops: CDR1 SNHLY, CDR2 FYNNEI. V lost 11 bases, J lost 6 bases, and 17 bases lay in between. For the second PCR, which ran for roughly 6 to 11 cycles, a sample-barcoded 5' primer and a J-beta primer mix were used. MiXCR, run by TCRdb on the 5' RACE reads, gives a single entry per CDR3 protein. Among about 1 million distinct CDR3 sequences listed, about 25% were seen once. This entry belongs to a study of blood T cells in healthy people across ages. Study conclusions and caveats: Roughly linear age-related decline in beta diversity appeared, significant by age 40. Donors of long life had a larger count of naive CD4+ cells and greater diversity than aged donors.

Another study also made use of these data, one on T cells of mothers and their children. As that report states: Related mother-child pairs shared marginally more repertoire than unrelated pairs, though not significantly.

The TCR was taken from a girl aged 2 to 10 in good health. This sequence joins TRBV2 and TRBJ2-1; no definite D call. Input material: blood. The CDR3 loop reads CAALDRAGNEQFF. The CDR3 DNA follows: TGTGCCGCGCTTGACCGGGCCGGCAATGAGCAGTTCTTC.